These T cell receptor beta chains were read from a single sample in a study of blood T cell repertoires in COVID-19. Clones were read by immunoSEQ multiplex PCR, and TCRdb kept only the in-frame ones, dropping some. The table includes over 110,000 clones, 84% detected once. Sequencing was carried out using PBMCs or T cells enriched from blood (not recorded which). Every receptor here comes from a man aged 35-49 years with acute COVID-19. Each CDR3 is given with its conserved first and last residue. A D gene is named only where the DNA matches it firmly. Rows give clone size only sometimes, using once, few, many, or a class for an expanded clone.

V	D	size	J	CDR3	DNA
TRBV25-1	TRBD1	-	TRBJ2-7	CASSDNRGLNEQYF	TGTGCCAGCAGTGACAACAGGGGGCTGAACGAGCAGTACTTC
TRBV5-4	-	-	TRBJ2-3	CASSLIAGRHGDTQYF	TGTGCCAGCAGCTTAATCGCGGGACGGCATGGAGATACGCAGTATTTT
TRBV24-1	TRBD2	-	TRBJ2-5	CATSDVSGRGLETQYF	TGTGCCACCAGTGATGTTAGCGGGAGGGGCTTAGAGACCCAGTACTTC
TRBV9	-	-	TRBJ1-2	CASSWGGSYGYTF	TGTGCCAGCAGCTGGGGGGGCTCCTATGGCTACACCTTC
TRBV6-5	-	-	TRBJ2-5	CASTPPIQETQYF	TGTGCCAGCACCCCCCCTATCCAAGAGACCCAGTACTTC
TRBV7-9	TRBD2	few	TRBJ2-3	CASRRPGTSVTDTQYF	TGTGCCAGCAGGAGACCCGGGACTAGCGTCACAGATACGCAGTATTTT
TRBV4-1	-	-	TRBJ2-2	CASSQSGIAGELFF	TGCGCCAGCAGCCAATCAGGGATTGCCGGGGAGCTGTTTTTT
TRBV19	-	-	TRBJ2-2	CASNFQSLSAGPGGVGELFF	TGTGCCAGTAACTTCCAATCCCTATCCGCGGGACCCGGGGGAGTCGGGGAGCTGTTTTTT
TRBV7-2	TRBD2	-	TRBJ2-2	CASSGRLAGTGELFF	TGTGCCAGCAGCGGTAGACTAGCGGGCACCGGGGAGCTGTTTTTT
TRBV29-1	-	-	TRBJ1-2	CSVGAGTNVYGYTF	TGCAGCGTTGGGGCCGGGACAAACGTCTATGGCTACACCTTC
TRBV19	-	once	TRBJ2-2	CASSNQGNGELFF	TGTGCCAGTAGCAATCAGGGAAACGGGGAGCTGTTTTTT
TRBV9	-	-	TRBJ1-2	CASSPRTFPSYGYTF	TGTGCCAGCAGCCCGCGGACATTTCCTTCCTATGGCTACACCTTC
TRBV5-5	-	-	TRBJ2-2	CASSLDAGDTGELFF	TGTGCCAGCAGCTTGGACGCGGGTGACACCGGGGAGCTGTTTTTT
TRBV5-1	-	few	TRBJ2-1	CASSLPGSYNEQFF	TGCGCCAGCAGTTTGCCGGGGTCCTACAATGAGCAGTTCTTC
TRBV7-9	TRBD2	-	TRBJ2-1	CASSPSTSGRQFF	TGTGCCAGCAGCCCCTCGACTAGCGGGAGGCAGTTCTTC
TRBV24-1	-	-	TRBJ2-2	CATSGRTGELFF	TGTGCCACCTCCGGCAGGACCGGGGAGCTGTTTTTT
TRBV7-9	-	-	TRBJ1-3	CASSSLGDPDSGNTIYF	TGTGCCAGCAGCTCACTGGGCGACCCCGACTCTGGAAACACCATATATTTT
TRBV11-2	TRBD2	-	TRBJ2-1	CASSPSLAGRSYNEQFF	TGTGCCAGCAGCCCCAGTTTAGCGGGGAGGTCCTACAATGAGCAGTTCTTC
TRBV6-5	-	-	TRBJ1-1	CASSYGDYSTEAFF	TGTGCCAGCAGTTACGGGGACTATAGCACTGAAGCTTTCTTT
TRBV2	-	-	TRBJ2-1	CASSPRSRRSSNEQFF	TGTGCCAGCAGTCCCCGTTCTAGGCGGAGTTCCAATGAGCAGTTCTTC
TRBV7-2	TRBD2	-	TRBJ2-2	CASSPSSGGTGELFF	TGTGCCAGCAGCCCATCTAGCGGGGGGACCGGGGAGCTGTTTTTT
TRBV28	TRBD1	-	TRBJ1-4	CASQTGQGGEKLFF	TGTGCCAGCCAGACGGGACAGGGTGGCGAAAAACTGTTTTTT
TRBV19	-	-	TRBJ2-5	CASSPPMGAGETQYF	TGTGCCAGTAGTCCGCCGATGGGGGCGGGAGAGACCCAGTACTTC
TRBV6-5	TRBD1	once	TRBJ1-2	CASSPQQGAHGYTF	TGTGCCAGCAGTCCGCAACAGGGGGCGCATGGCTACACCTTC
TRBV7-2	TRBD1	-	TRBJ2-1	CASSPQTGIYNEQFF	TGTGCCAGCAGTCCACAGACAGGGATTTACAATGAGCAGTTCTTC
TRBV10-2	-	-	TRBJ1-1	CASRQNTEAFF	TGCGCCAGCAGACAGAACACTGAAGCTTTCTTT
TRBV4-1	-	-	TRBJ1-1	CASSPTGGVTEAFF	TGCGCCAGCAGCCCTACGGGGGGCGTCACTGAAGCTTTCTTT
TRBV5-6	-	-	TRBJ1-1	CASSLSQYTEAFF	TGTGCCAGCAGCTTGTCCCAGTACACTGAAGCTTTCTTT
TRBV12-3/TRBV12-4	-	-	TRBJ2-7	CASSRLLVYEQYF	TGTGCCAGCAGTAGATTACTGGTCTACGAGCAGTACTTC
TRBV27	-	-	TRBJ1-1	CASNLMWGGNTEAFF	TGTGCCAGCAATCTTATGTGGGGGGGGAACACTGAAGCTTTCTTT
TRBV11-2	TRBD2	once	TRBJ2-1	CASSRVLSGSDEQFF	TGTGCCAGCAGCCGGGTGCTTAGCGGGAGCGATGAGCAGTTCTTC
TRBV12-3/TRBV12-4	-	-	TRBJ1-1	CASRRDLLEAFF	TGTGCCAGCAGAAGGGACTTGCTTGAAGCTTTCTTT
TRBV15	-	-	TRBJ1-6	CATSRDGRASGSPLHF	TGTGCCACCAGCAGAGATGGGAGGGCATCAGGTTCACCCCTCCACTTT